This T cell receptor (beta chain) was captured in a study of CD8+CD57+ T cells in acquired aplastic anemia. Study as a whole: Sorted CD4+ and CD8+ cells yielded DNA averaging approximately 3 ug.

Genomic DNA provided the template from which TCR beta VDJ and CDR3 profiles were obtained. MiXCR, run by TCRdb on the reads, gives a single entry per CDR3 protein. The sample carries approximately 190,000 distinct CDR3 sequences, approximately 50% recorded once. In germline, CDR1 is LNHDA, CDR2 SQIVND (reference sequence). The CDR3 spans 16 residues, counting both ends. On this clonotype: The conserved phenylalanine or tryptophan is not found at the CDR3 terminus, so this likely reflects a read error. It is unclear where the CDR3 begins or ends on the DNA, so no DNA is shown, and the CDR3 is as TCRdb lists it.

All sequencing subjects had displayed CD8+CD57+ cell expansion on flow cytometry. Sample: sorted CD4+, CD8+, or CD8+CD57+ T cells (not recorded which) from PBMCs. The clonotype originates from a human donor with aplastic anemia. This chain uses TRBV19 with TRBJ2-5; the table gives TRBD2 as D, unverified against the DNA. CDR3 loop: CASSIALAGGGETPYL.